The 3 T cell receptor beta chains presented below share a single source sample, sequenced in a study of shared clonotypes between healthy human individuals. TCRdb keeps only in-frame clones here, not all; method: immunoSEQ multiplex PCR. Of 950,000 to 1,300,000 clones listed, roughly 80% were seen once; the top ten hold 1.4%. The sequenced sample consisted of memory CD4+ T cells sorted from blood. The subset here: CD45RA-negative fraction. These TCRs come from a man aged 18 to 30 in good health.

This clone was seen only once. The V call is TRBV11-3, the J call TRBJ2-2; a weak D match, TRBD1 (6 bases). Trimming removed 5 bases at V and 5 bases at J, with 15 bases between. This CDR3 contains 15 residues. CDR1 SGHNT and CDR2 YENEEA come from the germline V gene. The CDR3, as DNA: TGTGCCAGCAGCGCCAACCACAGGGAGACCGGGGAGCTGTTTTTT. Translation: CASSANHRETGELFF. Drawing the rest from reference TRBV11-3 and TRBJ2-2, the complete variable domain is EAGVVQSPRYKIIEKKQPVAFWCNPISGHNTLYWYLQNLGQGPELLIRYENEEAVDDSQLPKDRFSAERLKGVDSTLKIQPAELGDSAVYLCASSANHRETGELFFGEGSRLTVL.

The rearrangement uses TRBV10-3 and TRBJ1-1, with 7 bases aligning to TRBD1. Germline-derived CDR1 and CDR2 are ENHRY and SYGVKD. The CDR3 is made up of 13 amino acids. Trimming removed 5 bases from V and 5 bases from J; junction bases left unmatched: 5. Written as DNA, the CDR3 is TGTGCCATCAGTTGGGCAGGGGGGACTGAAGCTTTCTTT. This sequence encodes CAISWAGGTEAFF.

In nucleotides, the CDR3 is TGTGCCTGGAGTGTACAGAGTACAGCGAACTATGGCTACACCTTC. Its protein product is CAWSVQSTANYGYTF. The V call is TRBV30, the J call TRBJ1-2; D is uncertain. CDR1 and CDR2 from the germline V gene are GTSNPN and SVGIG (reference sequence). The CDR3 runs 15 residues. Trimming shortened V by 0 bases and J by 2 bases, and 13 bases separated the two germline ends.